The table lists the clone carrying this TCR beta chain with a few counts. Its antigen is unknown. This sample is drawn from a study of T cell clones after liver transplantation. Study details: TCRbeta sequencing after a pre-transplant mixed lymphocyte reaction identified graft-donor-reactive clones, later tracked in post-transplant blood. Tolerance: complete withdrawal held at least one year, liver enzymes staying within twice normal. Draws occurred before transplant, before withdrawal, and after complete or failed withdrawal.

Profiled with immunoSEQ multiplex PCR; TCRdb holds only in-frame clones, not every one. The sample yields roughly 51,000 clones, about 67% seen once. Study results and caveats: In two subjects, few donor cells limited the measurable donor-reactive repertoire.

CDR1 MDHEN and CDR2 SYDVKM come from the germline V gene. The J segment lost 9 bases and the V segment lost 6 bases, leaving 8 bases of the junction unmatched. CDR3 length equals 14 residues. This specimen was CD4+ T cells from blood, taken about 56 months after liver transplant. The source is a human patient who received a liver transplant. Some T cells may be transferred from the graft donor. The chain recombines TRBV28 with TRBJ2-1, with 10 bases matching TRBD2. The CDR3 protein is CASRSSGGRGEQFF. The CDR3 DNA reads TGTGCCAGCAGGAGTAGCGGGGGGCGTGGTGAGCAGTTCTTC.